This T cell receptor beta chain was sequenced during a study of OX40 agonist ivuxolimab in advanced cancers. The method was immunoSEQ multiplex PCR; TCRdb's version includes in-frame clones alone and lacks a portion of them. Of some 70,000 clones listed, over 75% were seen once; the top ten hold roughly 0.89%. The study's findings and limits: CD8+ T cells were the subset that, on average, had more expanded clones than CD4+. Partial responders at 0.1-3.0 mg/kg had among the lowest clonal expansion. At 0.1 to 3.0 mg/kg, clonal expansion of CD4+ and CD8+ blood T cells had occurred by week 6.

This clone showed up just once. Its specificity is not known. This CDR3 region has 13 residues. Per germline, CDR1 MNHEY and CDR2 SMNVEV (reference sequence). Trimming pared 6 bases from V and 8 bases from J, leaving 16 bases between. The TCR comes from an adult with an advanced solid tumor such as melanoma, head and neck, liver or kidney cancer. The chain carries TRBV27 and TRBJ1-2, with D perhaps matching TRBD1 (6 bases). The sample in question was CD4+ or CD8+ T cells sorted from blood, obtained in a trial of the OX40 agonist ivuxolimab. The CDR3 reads CASRPNREEGYTF. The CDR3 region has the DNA TGTGCCAGCAGGCCCAACAGGGAAGAAGGCTACACCTTC.